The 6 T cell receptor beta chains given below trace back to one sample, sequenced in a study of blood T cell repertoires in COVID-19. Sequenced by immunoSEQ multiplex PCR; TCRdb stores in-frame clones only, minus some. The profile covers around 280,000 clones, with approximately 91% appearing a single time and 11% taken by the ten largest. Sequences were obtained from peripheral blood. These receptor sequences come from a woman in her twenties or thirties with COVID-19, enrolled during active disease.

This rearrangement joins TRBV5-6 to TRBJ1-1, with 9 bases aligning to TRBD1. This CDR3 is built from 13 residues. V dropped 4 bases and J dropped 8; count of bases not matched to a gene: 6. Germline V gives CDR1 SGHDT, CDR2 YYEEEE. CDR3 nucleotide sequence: TGTGCCAGCAGCGGCCGGGACAGGGTGGAAGCTTTCTTT. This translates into CASSGRDRVEAFF.

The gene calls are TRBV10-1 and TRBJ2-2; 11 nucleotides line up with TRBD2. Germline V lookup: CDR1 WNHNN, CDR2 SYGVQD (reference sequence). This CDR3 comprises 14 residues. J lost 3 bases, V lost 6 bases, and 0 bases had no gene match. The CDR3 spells CASRLAGDTGELFF. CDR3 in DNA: TGCGCCAGCAGACTAGCGGGAGACACCGGGGAGCTGTTTTTT.

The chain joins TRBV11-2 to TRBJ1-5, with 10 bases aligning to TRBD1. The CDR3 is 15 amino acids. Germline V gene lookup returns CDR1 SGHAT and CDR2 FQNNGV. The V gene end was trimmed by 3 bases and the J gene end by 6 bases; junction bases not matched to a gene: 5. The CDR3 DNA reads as TGTGCCAGCAGCTTGGGGACAGGGGTCAGTCAGCCCCAGCATTTT. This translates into CASSLGTGVSQPQHF.

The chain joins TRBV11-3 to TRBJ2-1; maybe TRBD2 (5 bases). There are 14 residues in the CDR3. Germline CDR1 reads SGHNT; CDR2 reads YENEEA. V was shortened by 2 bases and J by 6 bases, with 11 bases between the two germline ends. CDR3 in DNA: TGTGCCAGCAGCTTATTAGGGCTAGCCAATGAGCAGTTCTTC. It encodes CASSLLGLANEQFF.

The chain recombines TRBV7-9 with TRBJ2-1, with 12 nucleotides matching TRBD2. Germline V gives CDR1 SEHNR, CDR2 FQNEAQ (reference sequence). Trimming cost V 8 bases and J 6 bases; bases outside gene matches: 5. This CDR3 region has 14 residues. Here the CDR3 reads CASRSSGRANEQFF. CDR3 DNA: TGTGCCAGCCGCTCTAGCGGGAGGGCCAATGAGCAGTTCTTC.

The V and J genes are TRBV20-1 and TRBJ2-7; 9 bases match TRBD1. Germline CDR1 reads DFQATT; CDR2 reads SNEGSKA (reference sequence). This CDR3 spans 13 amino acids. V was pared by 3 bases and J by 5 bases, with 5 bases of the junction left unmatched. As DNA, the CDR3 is TGCAGTGCTAGTCGGGGACAGGGAGACGAGCAGTACTTC. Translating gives CSASRGQGDEQYF.